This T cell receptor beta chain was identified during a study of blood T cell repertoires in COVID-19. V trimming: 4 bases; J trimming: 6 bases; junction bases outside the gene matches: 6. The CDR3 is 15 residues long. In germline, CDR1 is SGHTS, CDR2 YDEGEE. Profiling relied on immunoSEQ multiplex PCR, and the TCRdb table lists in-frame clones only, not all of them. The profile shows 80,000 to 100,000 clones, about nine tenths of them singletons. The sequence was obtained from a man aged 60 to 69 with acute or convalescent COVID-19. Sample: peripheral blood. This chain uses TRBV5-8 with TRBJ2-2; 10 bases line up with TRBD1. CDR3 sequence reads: CASSPDRGGPGELFF. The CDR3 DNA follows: TGTGCCAGCAGCCCGGACAGGGGGGGCCCCGGGGAGCTGTTTTTT.